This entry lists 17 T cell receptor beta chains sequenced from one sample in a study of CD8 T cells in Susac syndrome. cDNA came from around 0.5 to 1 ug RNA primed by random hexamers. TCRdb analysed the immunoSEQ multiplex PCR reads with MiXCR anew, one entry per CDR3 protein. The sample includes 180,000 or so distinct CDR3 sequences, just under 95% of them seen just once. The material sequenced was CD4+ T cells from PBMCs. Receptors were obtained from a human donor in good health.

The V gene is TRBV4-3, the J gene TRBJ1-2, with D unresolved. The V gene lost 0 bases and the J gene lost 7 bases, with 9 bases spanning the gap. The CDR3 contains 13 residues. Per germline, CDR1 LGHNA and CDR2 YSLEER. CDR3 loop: CASSQDRGFGYTF. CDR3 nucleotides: TGCGCCAGCAGCCAAGACCGGGGATTTGGCTACACCTTC.

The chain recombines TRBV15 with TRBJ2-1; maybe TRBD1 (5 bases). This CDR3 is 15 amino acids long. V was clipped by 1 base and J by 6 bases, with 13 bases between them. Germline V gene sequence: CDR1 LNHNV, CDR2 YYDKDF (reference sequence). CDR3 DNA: TGTGCCACCAGCAGAGCTAAGGACACCCCCAATGAGCAGTTCTTC. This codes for CATSRAKDTPNEQFF.

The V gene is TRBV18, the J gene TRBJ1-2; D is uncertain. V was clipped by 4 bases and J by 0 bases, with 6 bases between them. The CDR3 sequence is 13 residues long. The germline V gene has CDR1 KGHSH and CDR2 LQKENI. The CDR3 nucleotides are TGTGCCAGCTCACTGCAGACTAACTATGGCTACACCTTC. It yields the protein CASSLQTNYGYTF.

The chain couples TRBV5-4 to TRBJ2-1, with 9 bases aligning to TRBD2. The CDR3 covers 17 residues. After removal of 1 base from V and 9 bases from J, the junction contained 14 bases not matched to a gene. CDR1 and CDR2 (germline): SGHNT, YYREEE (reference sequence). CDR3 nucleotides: TGTGCCAGCAGCTTGTCGGCGATGGTAGCGGGGGCTGGTGAGCAGTTCTTC. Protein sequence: CASSLSAMVAGAGEQFF.

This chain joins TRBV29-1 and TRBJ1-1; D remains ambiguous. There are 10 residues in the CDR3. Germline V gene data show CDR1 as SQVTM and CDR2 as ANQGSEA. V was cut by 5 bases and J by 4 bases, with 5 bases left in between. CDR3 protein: CSVFPTEAFF. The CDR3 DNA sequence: TGCAGCGTTTTTCCCACTGAAGCTTTCTTT.

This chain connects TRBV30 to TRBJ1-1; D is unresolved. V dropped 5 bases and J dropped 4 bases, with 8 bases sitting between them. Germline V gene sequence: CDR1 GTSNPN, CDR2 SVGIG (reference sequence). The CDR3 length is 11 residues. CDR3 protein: CAWVKFTEAFF. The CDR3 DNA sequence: TGTGCCTGGGTGAAATTCACTGAAGCTTTCTTT.

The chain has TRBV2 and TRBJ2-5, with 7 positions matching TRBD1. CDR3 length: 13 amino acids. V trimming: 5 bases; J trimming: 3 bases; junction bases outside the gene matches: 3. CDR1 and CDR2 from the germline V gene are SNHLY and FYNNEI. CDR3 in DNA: TGTGCCAGCAGTTCTGACAGGGAAGAGACCCAGTACTTC. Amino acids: CASSSDREETQYF.

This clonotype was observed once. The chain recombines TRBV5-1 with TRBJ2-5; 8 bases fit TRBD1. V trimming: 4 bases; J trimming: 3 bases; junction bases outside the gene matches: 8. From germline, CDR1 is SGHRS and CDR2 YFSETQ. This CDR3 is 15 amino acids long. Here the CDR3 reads CASSPGRGREETQYF. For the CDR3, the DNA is TGCGCCAGCAGCCCGGGCAGGGGGCGCGAAGAGACCCAGTACTTC.

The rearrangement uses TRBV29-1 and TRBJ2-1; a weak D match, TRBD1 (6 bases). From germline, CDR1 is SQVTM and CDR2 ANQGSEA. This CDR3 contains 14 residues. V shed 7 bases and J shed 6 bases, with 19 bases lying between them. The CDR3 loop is CSAPRGTGINEQFF. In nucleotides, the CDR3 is TGCAGCGCCCCGAGGGGAACAGGGATCAATGAGCAGTTCTTC.

This CDR3 is CASSVGKWDRGTETQYF. CDR3 sequence (DNA): TGTGCCAGCAGTGTCGGAAAATGGGACAGGGGAACAGAGACCCAGTACTTC. The chain is built from TRBV7-9 and TRBJ2-5; 10 bases match TRBD1. CDR1 SEHNR and CDR2 FQNEAQ come from the germline V gene (reference sequence). V dropped 6 bases and J dropped 4; count of bases not matched to a gene: 14. The CDR3 extends over 17 amino acids.

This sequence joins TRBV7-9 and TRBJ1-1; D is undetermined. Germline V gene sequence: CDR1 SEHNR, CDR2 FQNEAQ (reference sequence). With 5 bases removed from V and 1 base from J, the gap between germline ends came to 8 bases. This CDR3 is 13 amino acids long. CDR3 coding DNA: TGTGCCAGCAGCGAAGGATGGAACACTGAAGCTTTCTTT. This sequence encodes CASSEGWNTEAFF.

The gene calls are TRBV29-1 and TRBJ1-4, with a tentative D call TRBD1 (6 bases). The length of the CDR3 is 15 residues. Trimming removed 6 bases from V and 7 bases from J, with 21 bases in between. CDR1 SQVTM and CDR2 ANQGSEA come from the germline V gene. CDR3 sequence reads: CSVLRRGERGEKLFF. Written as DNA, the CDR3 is TGCAGCGTGTTGAGGAGGGGGGAACGGGGTGAAAAACTGTTTTTT.

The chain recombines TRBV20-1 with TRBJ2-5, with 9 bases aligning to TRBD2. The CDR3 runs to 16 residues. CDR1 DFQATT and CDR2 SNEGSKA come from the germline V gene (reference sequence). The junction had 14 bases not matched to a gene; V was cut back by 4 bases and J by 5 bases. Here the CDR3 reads CSAIWTSSGDLETQYF. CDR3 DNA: TGCAGTGCTATTTGGACTTCTAGCGGGGATTTGGAGACCCAGTACTTC.

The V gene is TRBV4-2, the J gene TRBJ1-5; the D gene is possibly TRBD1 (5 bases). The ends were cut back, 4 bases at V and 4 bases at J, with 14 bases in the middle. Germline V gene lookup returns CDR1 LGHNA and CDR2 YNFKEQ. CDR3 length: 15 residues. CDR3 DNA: TGTGCCAGCAGCCGACACGGGACGGAGAATCAGCCCCAGCATTTT. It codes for CASSRHGTENQPQHF.

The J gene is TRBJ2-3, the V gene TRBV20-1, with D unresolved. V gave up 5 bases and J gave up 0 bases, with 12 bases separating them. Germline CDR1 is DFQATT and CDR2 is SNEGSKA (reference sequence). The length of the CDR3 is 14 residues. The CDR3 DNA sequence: TGCAGTGCTCCACGAGCGACTAGCACAGATACGCAGTATTTT. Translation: CSAPRATSTDTQYF.

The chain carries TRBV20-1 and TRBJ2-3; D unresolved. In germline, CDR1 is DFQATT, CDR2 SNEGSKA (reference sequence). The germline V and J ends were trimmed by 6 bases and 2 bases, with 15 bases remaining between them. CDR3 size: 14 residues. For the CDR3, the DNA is TGCAGTGCCATCGAGCCGGCGTACACAGATACGCAGTATTTT. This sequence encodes CSAIEPAYTDTQYF.

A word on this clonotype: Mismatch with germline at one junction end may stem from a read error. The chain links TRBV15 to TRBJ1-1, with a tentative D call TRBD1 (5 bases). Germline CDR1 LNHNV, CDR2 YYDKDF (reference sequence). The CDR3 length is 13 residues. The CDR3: CATSGEGWTEAFF. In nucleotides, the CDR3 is TGTGCCACCAGCGGAGAGGGGTGGACTGAAGCTTTCTTT.